The 18 T cell receptor beta chains presented below share a single source sample, sequenced in a study of cytomegalovirus exposure and HLA in healthy donors. The primer mix had 60 Vbeta and 13 Jbeta primers. TCRdb's table, derived via immunoSEQ multiplex PCR, lists solely in-frame clones and lacks some. The sample lists roughly 100,000 clones, 63% seen once, with under 5.5% in the top ten. Sequencing was done on a sample of PBMCs. These receptors all stem from a human donor in good health.

J is TRBJ2-5 and V is TRBV18; D ambiguous. Germline CDR1 reads KGHSH; CDR2 reads LQKENI. The CDR3 totals 11 residues. V lost 3 bases and J 5 bases, leaving 4 bases between the germline ends. The CDR3 loop is CASSPSETQYF. In DNA, the CDR3 is TGTGCCAGCTCACCCTCTGAGACCCAGTACTTC.

The chain uses TRBV27 and TRBJ2-7; a possible D gene is TRBD1 (5 bases). Trimming pared 0 bases from V and 5 bases from J, leaving 8 bases between. Per the germline V gene, CDR1 is MNHEY and CDR2 is SMNVEV (reference sequence). This CDR3 is 13 amino acids long. The CDR3 here is CASSLSDSNEQYF. The CDR3 DNA follows: TGTGCCAGCAGTTTATCCGACAGTAACGAGCAGTACTTC.

The table lists this clone with many counts. The gene calls are TRBV7-9 and TRBJ1-4, with 10 bases identical to TRBD1. V dropped 3 bases and J dropped 8; count of bases not matched to a gene: 3. CDR1 SEHNR and CDR2 FQNEAQ come from the germline V gene (reference sequence). The CDR3 extends over 14 amino acids. In DNA form, the CDR3 reads TGTGCCAGCAGCTTGGGACAGGGGTGGGAAAAACTGTTTTTT. Translating it yields CASSLGQGWEKLFF. The variable domain in full, with the rest retrieved from reference TRBV7-9 and TRBJ1-4, is DTGVSQNPRHKITKRGQNVTFRCDPISEHNRLYWYRQTLGQGPEFLTYFQNEAQLEKSRLLSDRFSAERPKGSFSTLEIQRTEQGDSAMYLCASSLGQGWEKLFFGSGTQLSVL.

There are a few counts of this clone. The rearrangement uses TRBV7-8 and TRBJ1-4; perhaps TRBD1 as D (5 bases). V gave up 5 bases and J gave up 4 bases, with 14 bases separating them. Germline V gene lookup returns CDR1 SGHVS and CDR2 FQNEAQ. The length of the CDR3 is 15 residues. The CDR3 region is CASSVSGGFNEKLFF. The CDR3 DNA reads as TGTGCCAGCAGCGTATCGGGGGGTTTTAATGAAAAACTGTTTTTT.

This clone was seen just once. This chain links TRBV6-4 with TRBJ1-2; 9 nucleotides line up with TRBD1. Trimming cost V 6 bases and J 5 bases; bases outside gene matches: 10. There are 15 residues in the CDR3. From germline, CDR1 is MRHNA and CDR2 SNTAGT. CDR3 sequence: CASRLGGTGTYGYTF. The CDR3 region has the DNA TGTGCCAGCAGACTGGGGGGGACAGGGACTTATGGCTACACCTTC.

V gene TRBV12-5 combines with J gene TRBJ2-7; a possible D gene is TRBD2 (5 bases). Trimming took off 1 base at V and 6 bases at J, with 16 bases between the two ends. CDR1 LGHNT and CDR2 FRNRAP come from the germline V gene. The CDR3 sequence is 15 residues long. CDR3 loop: CASGLDPTTTSEQYF. The CDR3 region has the DNA TGTGCTAGTGGTTTGGACCCGACAACCACTAGCGAGCAGTACTTC.

This clone was detected a few times. The chain has TRBV9 and TRBJ2-1; D call uncertain. Trimming left V 3 bases short and J 0 bases short, with 16 bases between. Germline V gene lookup returns CDR1 SGDLS and CDR2 YYNGEE. CDR3 length: 17 amino acids. This chain's CDR3 is CASSGIPSEISYNEQFF. The CDR3 bases are TGTGCCAGCAGCGGAATCCCCAGCGAGATCTCCTACAATGAGCAGTTCTTC. Full variable domain (missing parts from reference TRBV9 and TRBJ2-1): DSGVTQTPKHLITATGQRVTLRCSPRSGDLSVYWYQQSLDQGLQFLIQYYNGEERAKGNILERFSAQQFPDLHSELNLSSLELGDSALYFCASSGIPSEISYNEQFFGPGTRLTVL.

In this sample, this clone turned up a few times. The V call is TRBV6-5, the J call TRBJ2-6, with no clear D. CDR1 is MNHEY and CDR2 is SVGAGI in the germline V gene. With 5 bases removed from V and 0 bases from J, the gap between germline ends came to 5 bases. CDR3 length: 14 amino acids. CDR3 coding DNA: TGTGCCAGCAGTACAAGCTCTGGGGCCAACGTCCTGACTTTC. This sequence encodes CASSTSSGANVLTF.

This sequence joins TRBV2 and TRBJ2-1, with 7 positions matching TRBD1. The CDR3 consists of 14 residues. CDR1 and CDR2 (germline): SNHLY, FYNNEI. V lost 3 bases and J lost 1; bases outside the gene matches: 0. The CDR3 region is CASSETGSYNEQFF. The CDR3 coding sequence is TGTGCCAGCAGTGAGACAGGGTCCTACAATGAGCAGTTCTTC.

V gene TRBV4-1 combines with J gene TRBJ2-5, with 9 bases identical to TRBD2. V dropped 4 bases and J dropped 3; count of bases not matched to a gene: 3. The germline gives CDR1 MGHRA, CDR2 YSYEKL. There are 14 residues in the CDR3. The CDR3 nucleotides are TGCGCCAGCAGCCGAGTAGCGGGAGAAGAGACCCAGTACTTC. Protein sequence: CASSRVAGEETQYF.

The chain carries TRBV7-8 and TRBJ2-5; 7 bases fit TRBD2. Looked up from germline, CDR1 is SGHVS and CDR2 is FQNEAQ. This CDR3 contains 15 residues. Germline trimming cut 5 bases from V and 2 bases from J; bases unmatched to any gene: 8. This CDR3 is CASSLRTRNQETQYF. CDR3 in DNA: TGTGCCAGCAGCCTCCGGACTAGAAATCAAGAGACCCAGTACTTC.

This chain uses TRBV15 with TRBJ2-6, with 7 nucleotides matching TRBD2. Per the germline V gene, CDR1 is LNHNV and CDR2 is YYDKDF (reference sequence). The CDR3 has 18 residues. The trim removed 5 bases at V and 0 bases at J, leaving 10 bases unmatched. The CDR3 reads CATSPGMGEGSGANVLTF. The CDR3 DNA reads TGTGCCACCAGCCCAGGGATGGGGGAGGGCTCTGGGGCCAACGTCCTGACTTTC.

This rearrangement joins TRBV7-8 to TRBJ1-2; weak D call: TRBD1 (6 bases). With 5 bases removed from V and 1 base from J, the gap between germline ends came to 14 bases. The germline gives CDR1 SGHVS, CDR2 FQNEAQ. This CDR3 region has 15 residues. CDR3: CASSGPRTDNYGYTF. In DNA, the CDR3 is TGTGCCAGCAGCGGTCCTAGGACAGATAACTATGGCTACACCTTC.

V is TRBV10-1 and J is TRBJ2-2; TRBD1 agrees at 10 bases. The CDR3 runs to 14 residues. The germline V gene encodes CDR1 WNHNN and CDR2 SYGVQD (reference sequence). The junction had 3 bases not matched to a gene; V was cut back by 4 bases and J by 7 bases. The CDR3 here is CASSGQGAVGELFF. CDR3 nucleotides: TGCGCCAGCAGTGGACAGGGGGCTGTCGGGGAGCTGTTTTTT.

The CDR3 spells CASSYSGSGFADTQYF. CDR3 in DNA: TGTGCCAGCAGTTACTCTGGTTCCGGTTTTGCAGATACGCAGTATTTT. The chain uses TRBV6-5 and TRBJ2-3, with D uncertain. Germline CDR1 and CDR2: MNHEY and SVGAGI. Trimming cost V 0 bases and J 4 bases, with 14 bases left between them. The CDR3 has 16 residues.

V usage is TRBV5-5 and J usage is TRBJ1-1; 9 bases map to TRBD1. This CDR3 spans 18 amino acids. J gave up 1 base and V 4 bases, and 14 bases lay outside the gene matches. CDR1 is SGHKS and CDR2 is YYEKEE in the germline V gene (reference sequence). CDR3 sequence (DNA): TGTGCCAGCAGCCCAGAACAGGGGGCAGCGGCAGGGAACACTGAAGCTTTCTTT. This translates into CASSPEQGAAAGNTEAFF.

The CDR3 DNA follows: TGTGCCTGGAGAGGGACCGGGACAGAAGCTTTCTTT. It codes for CAWRGTGTEAFF. This chain joins TRBV30 and TRBJ1-1; a possible D gene is TRBD1 (6 bases). The germline V gene has CDR1 GTSNPN and CDR2 SVGIG (reference sequence). Trimming pared 3 bases from V and 8 bases from J, leaving 13 bases between. CDR3 length: 12 amino acids.

V gene TRBV5-1 combines with J gene TRBJ2-1; TRBD2 matches at 9 bases. Looked up from germline, CDR1 is SGHRS and CDR2 is YFSETQ. Trimming took 1 base from V and 5 from J; bases not matched to a gene: 10. The CDR3 totals 17 residues. DNA of the CDR3: TGCGCCAGCAGCTTGAATGTTGCGGGAGGGGGAGACAATGAGCAGTTCTTC. As protein: CASSLNVAGGGDNEQFF.